This TCR beta chain was retrieved from a study of blood T cells in healthy people across ages. Between the trimmed V and J ends, which lost 4 bases and 3 bases, there was a span of 7 bases. The CDR3 is 13 residues long. Looked up from germline, CDR1 is SGHDN and CDR2 is FVKESK. A second PCR, run for roughly 7 to 12 cycles, used a sample-barcoded 5' primer plus a J-beta primer mix. MiXCR, run by TCRdb on the 5' RACE reads, gives a single entry per CDR3 protein. This repertoire shows more than 800,000 distinct CDR3 sequences, more than 25% found once; its top ten account for roughly 17%. This clonotype has a count of ten or more.

The V gene is TRBV14, the J gene TRBJ2-1, with unresolved D. Sequenced: blood. The source of this sequence is a woman older than 75 in good health. The CDR3 protein is CASSPLYYNEQFF. The CDR3 nucleotides read TGTGCCAGCAGCCCCCTCTACTACAATGAGCAGTTCTTC.